This record covers a single T cell receptor beta chain. This clone's antigen is unknown. The sample holds no much larger clone one base away, and base qualities are not on file. DNA was extracted from blood mononuclear cells, and the same DNA was used for both TCR and STAT3 sequencing. The data derive from a study of STAT3 mutations in large granular lymphocyte leukemia (dated by TCRdb to the late 2010s). Regarding the study in general: Roughly half of the T-LGLL patients who were sequenced longitudinally carried canonical activating STAT3 mutations. One or more immunosuppressive therapy regimens were given to more than half of T-LGLL patients, and hematologic response was seen in about 40% of the treated patients. From an initial cohort of roughly 220 LGL patients, about 19 representative T-LGLL cases were picked for longitudinal TCRbeta and STAT3 sequencing. As controls within the study, a couple of patients with natural killer LGL leukemia were also sequenced longitudinally. For each patient, sequencing was performed at an average of around 4 time points, with a range of 2 to 8 samplings. Serial deep sequencing of TCRbeta CDR3 and STAT3 was performed in patients with T-cell large granular lymphocyte leukemia to reconstruct clonal hierarchy and dynamics.

The investigation overall reported the following: In 6 of 18 patients, TCR clonotype switching occurred after therapy, and every newly emerging clone was STAT3 wild type. The linking of therapy response to changes in TCR clonal burden was complicated by variable intervals between samplings and differing treatment regimens. Because no samples were available when a clone first appeared, clonal expansion had to be inferred from samplings taken at other points. Every T-LGLL patient showed at least one immunodominant TCRbeta clonotype, and about half showed multiple immunodominant subclonotypes. In several patients, dominant TCR clone burden exceeded STAT3 mutant burden, suggesting STAT3 mutation arose secondarily within a pre-expanded clone. Because codominant clonotypes persisted in some patients, a small but highly pathogenic clone may have been missed.

TCRbeta libraries were sequenced on an Illumina MiSeq, and an average of about 40,773 productive templates per sample was obtained. Using multiplex PCR amplification, the immunoSEQ assay generated the TCRbeta CDR3 libraries. In the source study's methods: Following a previously defined approach, repertoire diversity was calculated, and values close to 0 point to extremely monoclonal samples. TCRdb stores this immuneACCESS table with in-frame sequences only. Part of the clones is absent; in the studies checked, under half of the shortfall reflects unresolved V genes, and no reason is known for the rest. That table is the source of V, J and clone size, and D and trimming were worked out from the DNA. The sample yields around 9,000 clones; 85% to 90% were counted once. Of the sample, approximately 75% falls within the top ten clones. Input material: peripheral blood mononuclear cells. This TCR was recovered from a man of 80 years or more with T-cell large granular lymphocyte leukemia. Some clones in this sample may be carry-over from other donors' samples. The age is the age at diagnosis.

CDR3 reads: CASSSITGNYEQYF. The bases are TGTGCCAGCAGCTCTATAACGGGCAACTACGAGCAGTACTTC. Recombination connected TRBV7-2 to TRBJ2-7; no D gene can be assigned with confidence. For CDR1 and CDR2, the germline V gene lists SGHTA and FQGNSA. Spanning cysteine to phenylalanine, the CDR3 consists of 14 amino acids. The kept DNA is CDR3 alone, 42 bases in frame from the first base. V is pared back by 4 bases and J by 3 bases, with 13 bases lying between the germline termini.